These 3 T cell receptor beta chains were sequenced from one sample in a study of T cell repertoires in cytomegalovirus infection. TCRdb itself ran the reads through MiXCR, one entry per CDR3 protein. Among approximately 250,000 distinct CDR3 sequences listed, 20% to 25% were seen once. Input material: CD8+ T cells from PBMCs. All receptors come from a human donor in good health (CMV status not recorded). Some clones in this sample may be carry-over from other donors' samples.

In this sample, this clonotype turned up many times. This rearrangement joins TRBV7-2 to TRBJ2-6; D possibly corresponds to TRBD1 (6 bases). The CDR3 covers 16 residues. The V end lost 3 bases, the J end lost 1 base, and 10 bases lay between the germline ends. Per germline, CDR1 SGHTA and CDR2 FQGNSA. As DNA, the CDR3 is TGTGCCAGCAGCTTCCCAGGGGTTTCTGGGGCCAACGTCCTGACTTTC. It codes for CASSFPGVSGANVLTF.

This clonotype was counted at least ten times. The J gene is TRBJ1-1, the V gene TRBV24-1, with 8 bases aligning to TRBD1. The germline CDR1 and CDR2 sequences are KGHDR and SFDVKD. The J segment lost 1 base and the V segment lost 8 bases, leaving 8 bases of the junction unmatched. The CDR3 runs 15 residues. CDR3 amino acids: CATTQWTGKNTEAFF. CDR3 DNA sequence: TGTGCCACCACCCAATGGACAGGGAAGAACACTGAAGCTTTCTTT.

V and J are TRBV7-9 and TRBJ2-7, with D unclear. Trimming cost V 8 bases and J 4 bases, with 12 bases left between them. The CDR3 runs 12 residues. Germline values: CDR1 SEHNR, CDR2 FQNEAQ (reference sequence). The CDR3 sequence: CASGVRPYEQYF. CDR3 DNA: TGTGCCAGCGGGGTGAGACCTTACGAGCAGTACTTC.